A selection of T cell receptor beta chains follows, all from one sample in a study of blood T cell repertoires in COVID-19. Profiled with immunoSEQ multiplex PCR; TCRdb holds only in-frame clones, not every one. The table records under 300,000 clones, around 82% of them present only once. Sequenced material: PBMCs or T cells enriched from blood (not recorded which). These receptors all come from a man between 45 and 60 years old who had recovered from COVID-19. CDR3s include the opening cysteine and the closing phenylalanine or tryptophan. Each record gives: clone size, D gene, J gene, V gene, CDR3 DNA, CDR3 protein. D genes are given only for firm matches. Clone size is not always given. Where it is, it says once, few, many or a class for expanded clones.

abundance: NA
d_gene: TRBD1
j_gene: TRBJ1-5
v_gene: TRBV2
CDR3nt: TGTGCCAGCATCGGACAGGGGGGACAGCCCCAGCATTTT
CDR3aa: CASIGQGGQPQHF

abundance: NA
d_gene: NA
j_gene: TRBJ1-4
v_gene: TRBV9
CDR3nt: TGTGCCAGCAGCGGTTCGGGGGAAAAACTGTTTTTT
CDR3aa: CASSGSGEKLFF

abundance: NA
d_gene: TRBD1
j_gene: TRBJ1-2
v_gene: TRBV10-3
CDR3nt: TGTGCCATCAGTGATCAGGGGGCCCCCTATGGCTACACCTTC
CDR3aa: CAISDQGAPYGYTF

abundance: NA
d_gene: NA
j_gene: TRBJ2-1
v_gene: TRBV9
CDR3nt: TGTGCCAGCAGCGGTGGACAAGACAGGTCCTACAATGAGCAGTTCTTC
CDR3aa: CASSGGQDRSYNEQFF

abundance: NA
d_gene: NA
j_gene: TRBJ1-2
v_gene: TRBV11-2
CDR3nt: TGTGCCAGCAGCTTAGAGGCGCAGGCTGGTAGTGGCTACACCTTC
CDR3aa: CASSLEAQAGSGYTF

abundance: once
d_gene: NA
j_gene: TRBJ2-1
v_gene: TRBV3-1/TRBV3-2
CDR3nt: TGTGCCAGCAGCCAAGGGGGCAGGGCCCTCAATGAGCAGTTCTTC
CDR3aa: CASSQGGRALNEQFF

abundance: NA
d_gene: NA
j_gene: TRBJ2-7
v_gene: TRBV5-5
CDR3nt: TGTGCCAGCAGCTATGGGAGCCCCTACGAGCAGTACTTC
CDR3aa: CASSYGSPYEQYF

abundance: NA
d_gene: TRBD2
j_gene: TRBJ2-7
v_gene: TRBV19
CDR3nt: TGTGCCAGTAGCTGGACTAGCGGGAGCTACGAGCAGTACTTC
CDR3aa: CASSWTSGSYEQYF

abundance: NA
d_gene: NA
j_gene: TRBJ2-2
v_gene: TRBV7-3
CDR3nt: TGTGCCAGCAGAGCGTCGGACACCGGGGAGCTGTTTTTT
CDR3aa: CASRASDTGELFF

abundance: NA
d_gene: NA
j_gene: TRBJ2-7
v_gene: TRBV19
CDR3nt: TGTGCCAGTAGTATAGAGGCGGGCTCCTACGAGCAGTACTTC
CDR3aa: CASSIEAGSYEQYF

abundance: NA
d_gene: NA
j_gene: TRBJ2-3
v_gene: TRBV5-6
CDR3nt: TGTGCCAGCAGCTTGGAGCGCAGAGATACGCAGTATTTT
CDR3aa: CASSLERRDTQYF

abundance: NA
d_gene: TRBD1
j_gene: TRBJ2-3
v_gene: TRBV5-1
CDR3nt: TGCGCCAGCAGCAGGGACAGGGTGGTAGATACGCAGTATTTT
CDR3aa: CASSRDRVVDTQYF

abundance: NA
d_gene: NA
j_gene: TRBJ1-1
v_gene: TRBV14
CDR3nt: TGTGCCAGCAGCCAGAACCTCGGGGGCACTGAAGCTTTCTTT
CDR3aa: CASSQNLGGTEAFF

abundance: NA
d_gene: NA
j_gene: TRBJ2-6
v_gene: TRBV7-9
CDR3nt: TGTGCCAGCAGCTTAACCGGAGCCTCTGGGGCCAACGTCCTGACTTTC
CDR3aa: CASSLTGASGANVLTF